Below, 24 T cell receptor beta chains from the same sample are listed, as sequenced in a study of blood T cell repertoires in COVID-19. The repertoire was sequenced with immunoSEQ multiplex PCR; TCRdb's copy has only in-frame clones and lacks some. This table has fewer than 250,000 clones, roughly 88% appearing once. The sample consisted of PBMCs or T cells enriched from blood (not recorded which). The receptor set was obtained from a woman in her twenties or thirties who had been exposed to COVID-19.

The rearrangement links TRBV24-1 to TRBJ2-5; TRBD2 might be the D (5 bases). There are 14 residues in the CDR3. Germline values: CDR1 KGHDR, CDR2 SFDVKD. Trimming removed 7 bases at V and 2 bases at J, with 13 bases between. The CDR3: CATSPGNLQETQYF. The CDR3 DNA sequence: TGTGCCACCAGCCCCGGGAACTTACAAGAGACCCAGTACTTC.

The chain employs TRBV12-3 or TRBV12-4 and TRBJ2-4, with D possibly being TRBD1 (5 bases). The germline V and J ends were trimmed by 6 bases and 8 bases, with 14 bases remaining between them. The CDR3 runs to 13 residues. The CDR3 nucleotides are TGTGCCAGCAGCCCCATCGCCAGGGACATTCAGTACTTC. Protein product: CASSPIARDIQYF.

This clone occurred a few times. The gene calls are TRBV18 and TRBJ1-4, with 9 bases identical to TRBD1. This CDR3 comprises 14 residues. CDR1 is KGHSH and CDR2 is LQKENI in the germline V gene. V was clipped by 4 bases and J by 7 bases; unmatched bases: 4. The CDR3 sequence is CASSLRDRVEKLFF. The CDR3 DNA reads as TGTGCCAGCTCACTCCGGGACAGGGTTGAAAAACTGTTTTTT.

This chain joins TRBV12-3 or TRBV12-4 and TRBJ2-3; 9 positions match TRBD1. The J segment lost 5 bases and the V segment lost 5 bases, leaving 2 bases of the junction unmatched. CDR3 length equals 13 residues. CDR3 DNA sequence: TGTGCCAGCAGTGGACAGGGGAAAGATACGCAGTATTTT. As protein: CASSGQGKDTQYF.

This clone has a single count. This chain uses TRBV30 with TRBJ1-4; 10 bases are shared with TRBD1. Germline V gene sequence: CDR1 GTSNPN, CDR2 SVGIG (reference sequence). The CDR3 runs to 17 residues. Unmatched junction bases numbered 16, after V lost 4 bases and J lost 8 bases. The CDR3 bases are TGTGCCTGGACCGAGAAGACAGGGGGCCGTATTGGGGAAAAACTGTTTTTT. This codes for CAWTEKTGGRIGEKLFF.

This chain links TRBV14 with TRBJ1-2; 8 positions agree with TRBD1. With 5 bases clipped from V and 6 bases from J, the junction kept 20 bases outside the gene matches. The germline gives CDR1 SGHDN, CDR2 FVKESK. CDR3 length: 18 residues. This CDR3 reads CASSLNRDRYLLNDGYTF. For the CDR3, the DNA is TGTGCCAGCAGCTTAAACCGGGACAGGTACCTCCTAAATGATGGCTACACCTTC.

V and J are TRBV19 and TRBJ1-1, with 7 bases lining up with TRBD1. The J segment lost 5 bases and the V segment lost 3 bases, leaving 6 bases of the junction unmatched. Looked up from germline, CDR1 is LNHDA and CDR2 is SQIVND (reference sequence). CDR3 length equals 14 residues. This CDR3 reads CASSIQGVSTEAFF. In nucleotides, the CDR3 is TGTGCCAGTAGTATCCAGGGGGTGAGTACTGAAGCTTTCTTT.

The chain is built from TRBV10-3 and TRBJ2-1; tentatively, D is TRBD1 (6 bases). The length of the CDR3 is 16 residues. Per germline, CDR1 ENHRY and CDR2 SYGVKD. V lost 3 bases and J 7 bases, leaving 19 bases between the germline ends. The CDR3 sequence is CAISDVDSSALNEQFF. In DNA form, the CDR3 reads TGTGCCATCAGTGATGTGGACAGCTCGGCATTGAATGAGCAGTTCTTC.

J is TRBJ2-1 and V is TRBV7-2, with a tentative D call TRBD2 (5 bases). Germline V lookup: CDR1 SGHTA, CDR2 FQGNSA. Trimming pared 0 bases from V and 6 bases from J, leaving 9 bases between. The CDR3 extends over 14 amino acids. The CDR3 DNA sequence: TGTGCCAGCAGCTTAGCGGGAGCGATCAATGAGCAGTTCTTC. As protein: CASSLAGAINEQFF.

The CDR3 sequence is CASSWPGTGPSNEQFF. The CDR3 nucleotides are TGCGCCAGCAGCTGGCCCGGGACAGGGCCGTCCAATGAGCAGTTCTTC. This chain links TRBV5-1 with TRBJ2-1; TRBD1 matches at 9 bases. The V gene end was trimmed by 3 bases and the J gene end by 6 bases; junction bases not matched to a gene: 10. This CDR3 spans 16 amino acids. CDR1 SGHRS and CDR2 YFSETQ come from the germline V gene.

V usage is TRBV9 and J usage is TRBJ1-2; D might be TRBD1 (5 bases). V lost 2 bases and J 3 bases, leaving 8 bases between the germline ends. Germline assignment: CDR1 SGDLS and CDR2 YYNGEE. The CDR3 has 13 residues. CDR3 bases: TGTGCCAGCAGCGTCAGGGCCGACTATGGCTACACCTTC. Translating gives CASSVRADYGYTF.

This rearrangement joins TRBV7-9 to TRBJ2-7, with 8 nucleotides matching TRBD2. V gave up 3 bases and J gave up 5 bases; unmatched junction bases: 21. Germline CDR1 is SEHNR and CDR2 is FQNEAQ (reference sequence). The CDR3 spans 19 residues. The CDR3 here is CASSLGIGSAGGKLDEQYF. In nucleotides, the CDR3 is TGTGCCAGCAGCTTGGGGATAGGTTCGGCGGGAGGTAAGCTCGACGAGCAGTACTTC.

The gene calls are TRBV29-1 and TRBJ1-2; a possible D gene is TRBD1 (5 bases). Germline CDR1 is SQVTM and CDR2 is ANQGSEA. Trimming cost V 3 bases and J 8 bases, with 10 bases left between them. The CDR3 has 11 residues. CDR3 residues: CSVEAGWGYTF. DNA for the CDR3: TGCAGCGTTGAGGCAGGGTGGGGCTACACCTTC.

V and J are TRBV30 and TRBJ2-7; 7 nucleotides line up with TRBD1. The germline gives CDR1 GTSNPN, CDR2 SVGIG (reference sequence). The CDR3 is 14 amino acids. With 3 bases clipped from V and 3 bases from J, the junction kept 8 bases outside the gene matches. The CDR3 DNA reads TGTGCCTGGAGGAAGGGACAGAATAGCTACGAGCAGTACTTC. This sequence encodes CAWRKGQNSYEQYF.

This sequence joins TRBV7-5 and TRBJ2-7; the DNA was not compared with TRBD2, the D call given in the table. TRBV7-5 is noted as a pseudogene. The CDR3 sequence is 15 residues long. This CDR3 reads CVRSFGGRRNYEQYF. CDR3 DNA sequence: TGTGTCAGAAGCTTTGGCGGGAGAAGGAACTACGAGCAGTACTTC.

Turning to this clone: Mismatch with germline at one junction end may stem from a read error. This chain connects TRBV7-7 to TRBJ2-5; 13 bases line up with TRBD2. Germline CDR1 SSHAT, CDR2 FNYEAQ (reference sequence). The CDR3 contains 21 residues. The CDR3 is CASSSTAQWAGTSGDQETQYF. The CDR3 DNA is TGTGCTAGCAGCTCAACAGCCCAATGGGCCGGGACTAGCGGGGACCAAGAGACCCAGTACTTC.

The CDR3 protein is CASSFEWGDTIYF. DNA of the CDR3: TGTGCCAGCAGCTTCGAATGGGGGGACACCATATATTTT. The chain uses TRBV7-2 and TRBJ1-3; D might be TRBD1 (5 bases). CDR3 length equals 13 residues. CDR1 and CDR2 (germline): SGHTA, FQGNSA. Trimming took off 3 bases at V and 8 bases at J, with 11 bases between the two ends.

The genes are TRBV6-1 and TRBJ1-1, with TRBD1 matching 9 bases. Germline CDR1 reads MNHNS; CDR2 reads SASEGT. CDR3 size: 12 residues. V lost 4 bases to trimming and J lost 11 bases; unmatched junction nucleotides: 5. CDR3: CASSAGTGWAFF. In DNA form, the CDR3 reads TGTGCCAGCAGTGCCGGGACAGGGTGGGCTTTCTTT.

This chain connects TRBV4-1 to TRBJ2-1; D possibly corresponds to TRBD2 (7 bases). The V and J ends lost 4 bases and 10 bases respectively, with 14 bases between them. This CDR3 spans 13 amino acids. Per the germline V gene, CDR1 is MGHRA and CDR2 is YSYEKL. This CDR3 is CASSREGVGEQFF. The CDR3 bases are TGCGCCAGCAGCCGGGAGGGGGTCGGGGAGCAGTTCTTC.

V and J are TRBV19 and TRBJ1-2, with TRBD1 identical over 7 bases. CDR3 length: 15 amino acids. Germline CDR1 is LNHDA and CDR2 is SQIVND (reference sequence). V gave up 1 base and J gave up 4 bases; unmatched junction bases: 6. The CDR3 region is CASSIGTGDVYGYTF. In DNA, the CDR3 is TGTGCCAGTAGTATAGGAACAGGGGATGTCTATGGCTACACCTTC.

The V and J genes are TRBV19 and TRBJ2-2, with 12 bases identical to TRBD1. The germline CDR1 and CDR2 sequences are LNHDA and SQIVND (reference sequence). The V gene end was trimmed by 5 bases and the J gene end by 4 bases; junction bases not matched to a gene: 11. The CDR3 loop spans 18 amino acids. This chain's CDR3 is CASSEGTGGPGGTGELFF. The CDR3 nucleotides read TGTGCCAGTAGTGAGGGGACAGGGGGCCCGGGTGGCACCGGGGAGCTGTTTTTT.

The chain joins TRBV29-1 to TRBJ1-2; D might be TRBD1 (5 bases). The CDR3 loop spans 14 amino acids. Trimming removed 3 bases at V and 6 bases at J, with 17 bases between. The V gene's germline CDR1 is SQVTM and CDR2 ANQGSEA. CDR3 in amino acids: CSVDRDSRYDGYTF. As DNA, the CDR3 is TGCAGCGTTGATCGGGACTCCCGCTACGATGGCTACACCTTC. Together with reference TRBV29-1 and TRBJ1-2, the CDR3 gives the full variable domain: SAVISQKPSRDICQRGTSLTIQCQVDSQVTMMFWYRQQPGQSLTLIATANQGSEATYESGFVIDKFPISRPNLTFSTLTVSNMSPEDSSIYLCSVDRDSRYDGYTFGSGTRLTVV.

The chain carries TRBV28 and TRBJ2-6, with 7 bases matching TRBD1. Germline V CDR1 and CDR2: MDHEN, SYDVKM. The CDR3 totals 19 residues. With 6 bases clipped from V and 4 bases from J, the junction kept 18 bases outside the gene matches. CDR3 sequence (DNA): TGTGCCAGCAGCACCCATCCCCGGGACAGCCTTACCGGGGCCAACGTCCTGACTTTC. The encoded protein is CASSTHPRDSLTGANVLTF. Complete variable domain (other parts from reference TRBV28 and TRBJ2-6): DVKVTQSSRYLVKRTGEKVFLECVQDMDHENMFWYRQDPGLGLRLIYFSYDVKMKEKGDIPEGYSVSREKKERFSLILESASTNQTSMYLCASSTHPRDSLTGANVLTFGAGSRLTVL.

In nucleotides, the CDR3 is TGTGCTAGTGGTTCATACAGGGGCGTCACTGAAGCTTTCTTT. It translates to CASGSYRGVTEAFF. The chain combines TRBV12-5 with TRBJ1-1; 7 nucleotides agree with TRBD1. V trimming: 4 bases; J trimming: 4 bases; junction bases outside the gene matches: 6. The germline gives CDR1 LGHNT, CDR2 FRNRAP. CDR3 length equals 14 residues.